Listed here are 31 T cell receptor beta chains from one sample, sequenced in a study of blood T cell repertoires in COVID-19. The protocol was immunoSEQ multiplex PCR, while the TCRdb copy is restricted to in-frame clones and leaves out a portion. This sample yields hundreds of thousands of clones, of which about 88% are seen a single time; around 13% belongs to the top ten. Material for sequencing was peripheral blood. These receptors all stem from a woman in her seventies with COVID-19, enrolled during active disease.

The chain is built from TRBV7-9 and TRBJ1-2, with 7 bases identical to TRBD1. The ends lost 6 bases at V and 0 bases at J; junction bases unmatched: 4. The CDR3 totals 14 residues. Germline CDR1 reads SEHNR; CDR2 reads FQNEAQ (reference sequence). CDR3 amino acids: CASRPTGSNYGYTF. In DNA form, the CDR3 reads TGTGCCAGCAGACCGACAGGGTCTAACTATGGCTACACCTTC.

The chain couples TRBV14 to TRBJ2-7, with 8 bases fitting TRBD1. The CDR3 contains 16 residues. In germline, CDR1 is SGHDN, CDR2 FVKESK. The V gene end was trimmed by 3 bases and the J gene end by 3 bases; junction bases not matched to a gene: 10. The CDR3 nucleotides read TGTGCCAGCAGCCAGGCTAGGGACAGGCTACTCTACGAGCAGTACTTC. Translating it yields CASSQARDRLLYEQYF. Full variable domain (rest looked up from reference TRBV14 and TRBJ2-7): EAGVTQFPSHSVIEKGQTVTLRCDPISGHDNLYWYRRVMGKEIKFLLHFVKESKQDESGMPNNRFLAERTGGTYSTLKVQPAELEDSGVYFCASSQARDRLLYEQYFGPGTRLTVT.

This clone was counted a few times. The chain carries TRBV6-6 and TRBJ1-1; no clear D. V was shortened by 7 bases and J by 4 bases, with 13 bases between the two germline ends. This CDR3 region has 13 residues. Germline CDR1 and CDR2: MNHNY and SVGAGI (reference sequence). This CDR3 reads CASTNVGSTEAFF. CDR3 bases: TGTGCCAGCACTAACGTCGGGAGCACTGAAGCTTTCTTT.

The chain couples TRBV5-6 to TRBJ2-5, with TRBD2 identical over 10 bases. Trimming took 4 bases from V and 1 from J; bases not matched to a gene: 1. In germline, CDR1 is SGHDT, CDR2 YYEEEE. There are 14 residues in the CDR3. The CDR3 reads CASSQRGGQETQYF. The CDR3 DNA sequence: TGTGCCAGCAGCCAGCGGGGGGGCCAAGAGACCCAGTACTTC.

The J gene is TRBJ2-7, the V gene TRBV11-1; 8 nucleotides match TRBD1. The CDR3 sequence is 15 residues long. The trim removed 3 bases at V and 0 bases at J, leaving 4 bases unmatched. Looked up from germline, CDR1 is SGHAT and CDR2 is FQDESV (reference sequence). The CDR3, as DNA: TGTGCCAGCAGCTTCTCGACAGGGGTCTCCTACGAGCAGTACTTC. The encoded protein is CASSFSTGVSYEQYF.

This clone was detected a few times. The chain combines TRBV9 with TRBJ2-7, with TRBD1 matching over 12 bases. V dropped 3 bases and J dropped 6; count of bases not matched to a gene: 10. The CDR3 covers 16 residues. Germline CDR1 and CDR2: SGDLS and YYNGEE. The CDR3 reads CASSALGTGGRSEQYF. CDR3 bases: TGTGCCAGCAGCGCGCTAGGGACAGGGGGCCGGAGCGAGCAGTACTTC.

The chain recombines TRBV27 with TRBJ2-5, with 7 bases aligning to TRBD1. CDR3 size: 15 residues. The junction had 6 bases not matched to a gene; V was cut back by 5 bases and J by 0 bases. Germline CDR1 is MNHEY and CDR2 is SMNVEV (reference sequence). The CDR3 sequence is CASSPKGQYQETQYF. Written as DNA, the CDR3 is TGTGCCAGCAGTCCCAAGGGACAGTACCAAGAGACCCAGTACTTC.

In this sample, this clone turned up a few times. This chain uses TRBV7-9 with TRBJ2-7, with D possibly being TRBD2 (6 bases). Trimming cost V 5 bases and J 0 bases, with 11 bases left between them. This CDR3 has 14 amino acids. CDR1 is SEHNR and CDR2 is FQNEAQ in the germline V gene (reference sequence). CDR3 nucleotides: TGTGCCAGCAGCCTTAGCGGCGCCTCCTACGAGCAGTACTTC. Residues: CASSLSGASYEQYF.

The table lists this clone with a count of one. The chain links TRBV5-6 to TRBJ1-5; D might be TRBD1 (5 bases). The V end was cut by 3 bases, the J end by 7 bases, with 17 bases between. CDR1 SGHDT and CDR2 YYEEEE come from the germline V gene. This CDR3 region has 15 residues. CDR3 protein: CASSSLDGGEQPQHF. The CDR3 DNA sequence: TGTGCCAGCAGCTCCCTCGACGGGGGGGAACAGCCCCAGCATTTT.

J is TRBJ1-1 and V is TRBV19; D may be TRBD1 (5 bases). The germline V gene has CDR1 LNHDA and CDR2 SQIVND (reference sequence). The V end lost 3 bases, the J end lost 4 bases, and 15 bases lay between the germline ends. There are 15 residues in the CDR3. Written as DNA, the CDR3 is TGTGCCAGTAGTATGCGGAGACAGCCGGGCACTGAAGCTTTCTTT. It translates to CASSMRRQPGTEAFF.

The genes are TRBV2 and TRBJ2-2; D not certain. The CDR3 spans 14 residues. The V gene lost 2 bases and the J gene lost 3 bases, with 7 bases spanning the gap. The germline V gene encodes CDR1 SNHLY and CDR2 FYNNEI. As DNA, the CDR3 is TGTGCCAGCAGTGAAAGAAGCTACACCGGGGAGCTGTTTTTT. It is translated as CASSERSYTGELFF.

V and J are TRBV5-1 and TRBJ1-2; D call uncertain. V dropped 7 bases and J dropped 0 bases, with 22 bases sitting between them. Germline CDR1 is SGHRS and CDR2 is YFSETQ. The CDR3 contains 17 residues. CDR3 sequence reads: CASAISTGRDPNYGYTF. The CDR3 DNA reads as TGCGCCAGCGCTATATCGACCGGACGGGATCCTAACTATGGCTACACCTTC.

The chain uses TRBV4-3 and TRBJ2-1; 7 bases agree with TRBD1. In germline, CDR1 is LGHNA, CDR2 YSLEER. The CDR3 extends over 16 amino acids. The V gene end was trimmed by 0 bases and the J gene end by 7 bases; junction bases not matched to a gene: 9. CDR3 bases: TGCGCCAGCAGCCAAGAGAGAACAGGGGTTTGGAATGAGCAGTTCTTC. Protein sequence: CASSQERTGVWNEQFF.

This clone occurred once. The CDR3 DNA reads as TGTGCCAGCAAAACGAGACAGGGGCCAGGTCAGCCCCAGCATTTT. Its translation: CASKTRQGPGQPQHF. The rearrangement uses TRBV6-6 and TRBJ1-5, with 8 bases fitting TRBD1. CDR1 MNHNY and CDR2 SVGAGI come from the germline V gene (reference sequence). J lost 6 bases, V lost 7 bases, and 11 bases had no gene match. The CDR3 has 15 residues.

J is TRBJ2-1 and V is TRBV7-9; TRBD2 might be the D (6 bases). This CDR3 comprises 15 residues. V was cut by 2 bases and J by 6 bases, with 14 bases left in between. The V gene's germline CDR1 is SEHNR and CDR2 FQNEAQ (reference sequence). The DNA for the CDR3 is TGTGCCAGCAGCTTATATGGGGGGAACTCCAATGAGCAGTTCTTC. It codes for CASSLYGGNSNEQFF.

The chain couples TRBV18 to TRBJ2-7, with a weak D call TRBD2 (6 bases). Germline V lookup: CDR1 KGHSH, CDR2 LQKENI. Between the trimmed V and J ends, which lost 4 bases and 6 bases, there was a span of 16 bases. CDR3 size: 14 residues. The CDR3: CASSLSSSVREQYF. The CDR3 DNA reads TGTGCCAGCTCACTCTCATCTAGCGTTCGCGAGCAGTACTTC.

The sample holds many counts of this clone. The genes are TRBV11-2 and TRBJ1-1, with D maybe TRBD1 (6 bases). This CDR3 is 14 amino acids long. The V gene lost 4 bases and the J gene lost 4 bases, with 13 bases spanning the gap. The germline gives CDR1 SGHAT, CDR2 FQNNGV. CDR3 sequence (DNA): TGTGCCAGCAGCTGGATGACAGGACGCACTGAAGCTTTCTTT. This translates into CASSWMTGRTEAFF.

The V gene is TRBV6-1, the J gene TRBJ2-7; 10 nucleotides agree with TRBD1. The length of the CDR3 is 16 residues. V shed 3 bases, J shed 4 bases, and the junction held 9 bases outside the gene matches. The germline V gene has CDR1 MNHNS and CDR2 SASEGT. The CDR3 DNA reads TGTGCCAGCAGTGATGCCGTCGGGACAGGGGAATACGAGCAGTACTTC. Translating gives CASSDAVGTGEYEQYF.

The chain is built from TRBV5-1 and TRBJ2-3; 7 nucleotides line up with TRBD1. This CDR3 comprises 15 residues. Germline values: CDR1 SGHRS, CDR2 YFSETQ. V trimming: 3 bases; J trimming: 0 bases; junction bases outside the gene matches: 4. The CDR3: CASSSDRPSTDTQYF. CDR3 sequence (DNA): TGCGCCAGCAGCTCGGACAGGCCTAGCACAGATACGCAGTATTTT.

The chain links TRBV3-1 (or the pseudogene TRBV3-2) to TRBJ2-5; the match to TRBD2 covers 11 bases. This CDR3 is built from 15 residues. Germline V gene sequence: CDR1 LGHDT, CDR2 YNNKEL (reference sequence). J was trimmed by 7 bases and V by 0 bases; bases with no gene match: 4. The CDR3 loop reads CASSQEKLAGATQYF. DNA of the CDR3: TGTGCCAGCAGCCAAGAAAAACTAGCGGGGGCGACCCAGTACTTC.

This clone has a count of ten or more. This CDR3 is also generated by other DNA sequences in the sample. This sequence joins TRBV4-3 and TRBJ1-1; D possibly corresponds to TRBD1 (6 bases). CDR1 and CDR2 from the germline V gene are LGHNA and YSLEER. V lost 1 base, J lost 1 base, and 7 bases lay in between. The CDR3 length is 14 residues. The CDR3 bases are TGCGCCAGCAGCCAAGCAGGGGAGAACACTGAAGCTTTCTTT. It encodes CASSQAGENTEAFF.

V usage is TRBV2 and J usage is TRBJ2-7; 9 bases align to TRBD1. CDR3 length: 12 amino acids. CDR1 is SNHLY and CDR2 is FYNNEI in the germline V gene. J lost 4 bases, V lost 8 bases, and 3 bases had no gene match. CDR3 sequence (DNA): TGTGCCAGCGGGACAGGGCCATACGAGCAGTACTTC. Translation gives CASGTGPYEQYF.

This rearrangement joins TRBV13 to TRBJ2-7; 10 nucleotides align to TRBD2. V dropped 5 bases and J dropped 5; count of bases not matched to a gene: 18. Germline values: CDR1 PRHDT, CDR2 FYEKMQ (reference sequence). The CDR3 is made up of 18 amino acids. CDR3 in DNA: TGTGCCAGCAGCGCACGAAGGGGGAGCGGGGGGGCCGCAGACGAGCAGTACTTC. Encoded protein: CASSARRGSGGAADEQYF.

V usage is TRBV28 and J usage is TRBJ2-3, with TRBD2 as a possible D gene (7 bases). CDR1 and CDR2 from the germline V gene are MDHEN and SYDVKM. V was trimmed by 2 bases and J by 0 bases, leaving 9 bases between them. CDR3 length equals 15 residues. CDR3 DNA sequence: TGTGCCAGCAGTTTAGGGGGGGGCAGCACAGATACGCAGTATTTT. Translating it yields CASSLGGGSTDTQYF.

This clone came up once. The chain carries TRBV10-3 and TRBJ1-5; TRBD1 agrees at 8 bases. V dropped 4 bases and J dropped 7; count of bases not matched to a gene: 6. The germline V gene has CDR1 ENHRY and CDR2 SYGVKD. The CDR3 contains 14 residues. The CDR3 DNA is TGTGCCATCAGTGGTGGACAGGGAAAGCAGCCCCAGCATTTT. The encoded protein is CAISGGQGKQPQHF.

This chain joins TRBV10-2 and TRBJ1-2; D is unclear. Trimming left V 4 bases short and J 2 bases short, with 8 bases between. The CDR3 is made up of 13 amino acids. Looked up from germline, CDR1 is WSHSY and CDR2 is SAAADI. CDR3 bases: TGCGCCAGCAGTGGGGGAGGGAACTATGGCTACACCTTC. Encoded protein: CASSGGGNYGYTF.

This clone was seen more than once but under ten times. The chain couples TRBV18 to TRBJ1-1; D ambiguous. Germline CDR1 is KGHSH and CDR2 is LQKENI. The CDR3 consists of 13 residues. Trimming removed 2 bases from V and 4 bases from J, with 8 bases in between. The CDR3 loop reads CASSPNSGTEAFF. The CDR3 DNA follows: TGTGCCAGCTCACCAAACAGCGGCACTGAAGCTTTCTTT. Full variable domain (rest looked up from reference TRBV18 and TRBJ1-1): NAGVMQNPRHLVRRRGQEARLRCSPMKGHSHVYWYRQLPEEGLKFMVYLQKENIIDESGMPKERFSAEFPKEGPSILRIQQVVRGDSAAYFCASSPNSGTEAFFGQGTRLTVV.

The V call is TRBV12-3 or TRBV12-4, the J call TRBJ2-1; D is ambiguous. This CDR3 has 12 residues. The germline V and J ends were trimmed by 7 bases and 3 bases, with 7 bases remaining between them. The CDR3: CASTSSYNEQFF. The DNA of the CDR3 is TGTGCCAGCACCTCGAGCTACAATGAGCAGTTCTTC.

The chain carries TRBV28 and TRBJ1-1, with D possibly TRBD1 on 5 matching bases. Germline values: CDR1 MDHEN, CDR2 SYDVKM. The CDR3 is 15 amino acids. V was cut by 0 bases and J by 5 bases, with 13 bases left in between. CDR3 loop: CASSLWTERRTEAFF. CDR3 in DNA: TGTGCCAGCAGTTTATGGACAGAGCGAAGGACTGAAGCTTTCTTT.

The J gene is TRBJ1-1, the V gene TRBV5-1; D not resolved. CDR1 and CDR2 (germline): SGHRS, YFSETQ. This CDR3 has 13 residues. Between the trimmed V and J ends, which lost 0 bases and 5 bases, there was a span of 8 bases. CDR3 protein: CASSLAWETEAFF. The CDR3 coding sequence is TGCGCCAGCAGCTTGGCTTGGGAGACTGAAGCTTTCTTT.

This clone was seen a few times. The chain joins TRBV2 to TRBJ2-5, with TRBD1 matching 7 bases. The germline gives CDR1 SNHLY, CDR2 FYNNEI. V trimming: 6 bases; J trimming: 13 bases; junction bases outside the gene matches: 8. This CDR3 spans 11 amino acids. The CDR3 protein is CASSQIPGGYF. For the CDR3, the DNA is TGTGCCAGCAGCCAAATCCCAGGGGGGTACTTC.